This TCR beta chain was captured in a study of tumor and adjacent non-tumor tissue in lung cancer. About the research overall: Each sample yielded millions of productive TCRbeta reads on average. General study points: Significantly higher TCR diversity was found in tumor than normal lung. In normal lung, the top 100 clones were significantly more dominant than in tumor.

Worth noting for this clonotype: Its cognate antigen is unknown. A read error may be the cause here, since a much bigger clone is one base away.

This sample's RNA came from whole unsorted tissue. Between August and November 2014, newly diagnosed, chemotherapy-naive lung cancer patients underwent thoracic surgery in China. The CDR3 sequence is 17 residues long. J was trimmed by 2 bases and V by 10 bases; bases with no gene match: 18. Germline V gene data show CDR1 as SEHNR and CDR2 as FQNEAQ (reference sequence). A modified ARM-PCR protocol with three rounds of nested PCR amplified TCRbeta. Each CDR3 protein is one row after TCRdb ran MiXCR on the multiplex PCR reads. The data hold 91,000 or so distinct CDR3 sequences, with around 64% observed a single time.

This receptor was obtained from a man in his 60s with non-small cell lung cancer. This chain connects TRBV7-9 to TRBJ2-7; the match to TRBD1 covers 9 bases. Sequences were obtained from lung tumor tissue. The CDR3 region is CAITLPGQGNAPYEQYF. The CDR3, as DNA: TGTGCCATCACCCTACCGGGACAGGGAAACGCCCCCTACGAGCAGTACTTC.